The T cell receptor beta chain under discussion was sequenced for a study of blood T cell repertoires in COVID-19. Overall study context: Samples of COVID-19 (acute and convalescent) were obtained from the United States, Italy and Spain. T cells, B-cell-depleted T cells, or PBMCs provided the cDNA or gDNA that served as material.

This clone was seen only once. Data came from immunoSEQ multiplex PCR; TCRdb stores just in-frame clones and leaves some out. The sample yields approximately 200,000 clones, about 83% seen once. Sequencing input: peripheral blood. The clonotype originates from a woman between 45 and 60 years old with acute or convalescent COVID-19.

CDR3: CASSLPGQGRLQAFF. DNA of the CDR3: TGTGCCAGCAGTTTACCGGGACAGGGGCGTCTACAAGCTTTCTTT. The chain combines TRBV28 with TRBJ1-1; 10 bases are shared with TRBD1. Trimming at V came to 2 bases and at J to 9 bases, leaving 9 bases not matched to a gene. The CDR3 has 15 residues. CDR1 MDHEN and CDR2 SYDVKM come from the germline V gene.